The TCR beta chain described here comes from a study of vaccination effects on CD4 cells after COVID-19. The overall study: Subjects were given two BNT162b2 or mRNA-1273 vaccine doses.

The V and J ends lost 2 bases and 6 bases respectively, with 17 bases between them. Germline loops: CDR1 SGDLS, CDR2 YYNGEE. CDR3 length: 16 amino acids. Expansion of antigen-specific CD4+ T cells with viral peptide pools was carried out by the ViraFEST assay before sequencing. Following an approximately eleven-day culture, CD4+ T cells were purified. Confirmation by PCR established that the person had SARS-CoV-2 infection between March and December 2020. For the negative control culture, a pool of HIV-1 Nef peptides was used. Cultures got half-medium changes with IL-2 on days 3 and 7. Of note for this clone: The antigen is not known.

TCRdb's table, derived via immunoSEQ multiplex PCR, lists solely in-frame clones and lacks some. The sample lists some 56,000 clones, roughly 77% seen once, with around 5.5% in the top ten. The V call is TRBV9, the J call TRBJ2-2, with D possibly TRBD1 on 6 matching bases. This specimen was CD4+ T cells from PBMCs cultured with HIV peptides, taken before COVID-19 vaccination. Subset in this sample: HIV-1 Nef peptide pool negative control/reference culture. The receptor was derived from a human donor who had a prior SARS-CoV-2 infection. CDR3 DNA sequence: TGTGCCAGCAGCGTTGGGATGACAGGCATCGCCGGGGAGCTGTTTTTT. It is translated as CASSVGMTGIAGELFF.